This T cell receptor (beta chain) was sequenced during a study of blood T cell repertoires in COVID-19. On the study more broadly: The study drew acute and convalescent COVID-19 samples from the United States, Italy and Spain.

Data came from immunoSEQ multiplex PCR; TCRdb stores just in-frame clones and leaves some out. The repertoire holds hundreds of thousands of clones, roughly four fifths seen once, with about 4.5% in the top ten. The sample taken for sequencing was peripheral blood. The TCR comes from a woman aged 70-85 years with acute or convalescent COVID-19.

The CDR3 region is CASSRDRGDTEAFF. CDR3 DNA: TGTGCCAGCAGCCGAGACAGGGGTGACACTGAAGCTTTCTTT. The J gene is TRBJ1-1, the V gene TRBV7-8; 8 bases match TRBD1. The germline V gene encodes CDR1 SGHVS and CDR2 FQNEAQ. After removal of 5 bases from V and 3 bases from J, the junction contained 5 bases not matched to a gene. The CDR3 extends over 14 amino acids.